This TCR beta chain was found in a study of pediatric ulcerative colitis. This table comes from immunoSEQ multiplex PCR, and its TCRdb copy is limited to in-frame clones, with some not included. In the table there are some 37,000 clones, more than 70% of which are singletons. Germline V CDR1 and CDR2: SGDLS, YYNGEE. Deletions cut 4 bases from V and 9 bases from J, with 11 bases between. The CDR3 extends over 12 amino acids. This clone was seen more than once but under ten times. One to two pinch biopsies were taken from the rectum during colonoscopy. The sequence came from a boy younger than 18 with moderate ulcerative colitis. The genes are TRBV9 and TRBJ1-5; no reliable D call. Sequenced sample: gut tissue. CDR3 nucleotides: TGTGCCAGCAGCTCCCCCGGGATGCCCCAGCATTTT. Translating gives CASSSPGMPQHF.